One and the same sample provided the 21 T cell receptor beta chains below, sequenced in a study of spatial heterogeneity in lung cancer. The time point denotes: blood at routine non-recurrence follow-up after resection. Using its own MiXCR run on the 5' RACE reads, TCRdb lists one record per CDR3 protein. The sample holds roughly 24,000 distinct CDR3 sequences, roughly a tenth seen once. Specimen: PBMCs, collected at follow-up. These receptors were taken from a male donor with early-stage non-small cell lung cancer.

This clonotype was detected many times. The CDR3: CASSPDDGPYEQYF. DNA of the CDR3: TGTGCCAGCAGCCCCGACGATGGCCCCTACGAGCAGTACTTC. The gene calls are TRBV5-4 and TRBJ2-7, with no clear D. Trimming took off 4 bases at V and 2 bases at J, with 13 bases between the two ends. The CDR3 sequence is 14 residues long. Germline V CDR1 and CDR2: SGHNT, YYREEE (reference sequence).

The chain joins TRBV10-2 to TRBJ2-2, with unresolved D. Germline loops: CDR1 WSHSY, CDR2 SAAADI. Deletions cut 0 bases from V and 0 bases from J, with 11 bases between. This CDR3 comprises 17 residues. CDR3 bases: TGCGCCAGCAGTGAGTCCCAAGCTGCTTCGAACACCGGGGAGCTGTTTTTT. It specifies CASSESQAASNTGELFF.

This clonotype was seen a few times. Lacking the conserved final phenylalanine or tryptophan, this CDR3 likely reflects a read error. It is unclear where the CDR3 begins or ends on the DNA, so no DNA is shown, and the CDR3 is as TCRdb lists it. V usage is TRBV28 and J usage is TRBJ1-5; the table's D gene call, TRBD1, was not cross checked with the DNA. Germline V lookup: CDR1 MDHEN, CDR2 SYDVKM. The CDR3 is 12 residues long, ends included. The CDR3 sequence is CATESATTGVYC.

This clonotype was seen a few times. This chain joins TRBV7-8 and TRBJ1-1; 8 bases are a match to TRBD1. Germline lookup yields CDR1 SGHVS and CDR2 FQNEAQ. The V segment lost 5 bases and the J segment 4 bases; nucleotides outside the gene matches: 9. The CDR3 runs to 15 residues. CDR3 DNA: TGTGCCAGCAGCCGGAGGACAGGGTTGGGCACTGAAGCTTTCTTT. Its translation is CASSRRTGLGTEAFF.

This clonotype was picked up many times. This rearrangement joins TRBV28 to TRBJ2-7, with 12 bases lining up with TRBD1. Germline V lookup: CDR1 MDHEN, CDR2 SYDVKM. V was pared by 8 bases and J by 4 bases, with 9 bases of the junction left unmatched. CDR3 length equals 15 residues. DNA for the CDR3: TGTGCCAGCCGGGACAGGGGGCGGCTCGGTTACGAGCAGTACTTC. This codes for CASRDRGRLGYEQYF.

V usage is TRBV9 and J usage is TRBJ1-1; D uncertain. V lost 0 bases and J lost 4, with 13 bases in between. This CDR3 is 15 amino acids long. Germline values: CDR1 SGDLS, CDR2 YYNGEE. The CDR3 nucleotides are TGTGCCAGCAGCGTAGGTCTCCGATGGCCCACTGAAGCTTTCTTT. Encoded protein: CASSVGLRWPTEAFF.

The rearrangement uses TRBV28 and TRBJ1-2; the match to TRBD1 covers 11 bases. The V segment lost 6 bases and the J segment 13 bases; nucleotides outside the gene matches: 13. Germline CDR1 reads MDHEN; CDR2 reads SYDVKM. There are 14 residues in the CDR3. The CDR3 spells CASSRYRDRGEGTF. CDR3 in DNA: TGTGCCAGCAGCCGTTACCGGGACAGGGGGGAGGGCACCTTC.

The rearrangement links TRBV5-1 to TRBJ2-3, with 7 bases fitting TRBD1. The CDR3 is made up of 16 amino acids. CDR1 is SGHRS, CDR2 YFSETQ, per germline. V dropped 0 bases and J dropped 1; count of bases not matched to a gene: 5. DNA of the CDR3: TGCGCCAGCAGCTTGGCGGGACAGCGACGCACAGATACGCAGTATTTT. Its translation: CASSLAGQRRTDTQYF.

The sample holds a few counts of this clonotype. The chain uses TRBV4-1 and TRBJ2-7, with 10 bases lining up with TRBD1. J was trimmed by 5 bases and V by 1 base; bases with no gene match: 8. CDR3 length: 16 residues. Per the germline V gene, CDR1 is MGHRA and CDR2 is YSYEKL. The CDR3 nucleotides are TGCGCCAGCAGCCAAGGGAATGGACAGGGGGTCGACGAGCAGTACTTC. It specifies CASSQGNGQGVDEQYF.

The rearrangement joins TRBV20-1 to TRBJ2-3; 12 bases are shared with TRBD2. Germline V gene data show CDR1 as DFQATT and CDR2 as SNEGSKA (reference sequence). V gave up 2 bases and J gave up 5 bases; unmatched junction bases: 2. The CDR3 sequence is 14 residues long. The CDR3 protein is CSARSTSGGDTQYF. In nucleotides, the CDR3 is TGCAGTGCTAGATCGACTAGCGGGGGAGATACGCAGTATTTT.

This clonotype has ten or more counts. The chain is built from TRBV6-6 and TRBJ2-7; 10 nucleotides align to TRBD1. Germline CDR1 MNHNY, CDR2 SVGAGI (reference sequence). Trimming cost V 7 bases and J 2 bases; bases outside gene matches: 8. This CDR3 comprises 15 residues. The CDR3 is CASTPRQGAAYEQYF. The DNA for the CDR3 is TGTGCCAGCACTCCCCGACAGGGGGCCGCCTACGAGCAGTACTTC.

This clonotype rates as medium-sized. The chain recombines TRBV20-1 with TRBJ2-1; D is perhaps TRBD2 (6 bases). CDR3 size: 13 residues. V was pared by 3 bases and J by 0 bases, with 6 bases between. Per the germline V gene, CDR1 is DFQATT and CDR2 is SNEGSKA (reference sequence). Written as DNA, the CDR3 is TGCAGTGCTAGCGGGAGCTCCTACAATGAGCAGTTCTTC. It is translated as CSASGSSYNEQFF.

There are many counts of this clonotype. The V gene is TRBV20-1, the J gene TRBJ1-1; maybe TRBD1 (6 bases). CDR1 and CDR2 from the germline V gene are DFQATT and SNEGSKA (reference sequence). This CDR3 is built from 13 residues. Trimming shortened V by 3 bases and J by 1 base, and 9 bases separated the two germline ends. The CDR3 is CSASGGTNTEAFF. The CDR3 coding sequence is TGCAGTGCTAGTGGGGGCACGAACACTGAAGCTTTCTTT.

This clonotype appeared many times. The chain is built from TRBV30 and TRBJ1-2; D not resolved. Germline V gene sequence: CDR1 GTSNPN, CDR2 SVGIG (reference sequence). The CDR3 totals 15 residues. V was shortened by 5 bases and J by 3 bases, with 19 bases between the two germline ends. The CDR3 reads CAWAKPRSKYYGYTF. The CDR3 nucleotides read TGTGCCTGGGCGAAACCGAGATCTAAATACTATGGCTACACCTTC.

This clonotype showed up many times. The genes are TRBV13 and TRBJ2-1, with D unclear. This CDR3 contains 15 residues. Trimming removed 0 bases at V and 5 bases at J, with 11 bases between. Germline CDR1 and CDR2: PRHDT and FYEKMQ (reference sequence). The DNA of the CDR3 is TGTGCCAGCAGCTTAGGAGACACCCCTGACAATGAGCAGTTCTTC. Translated, it gives CASSLGDTPDNEQFF.

The rearrangement joins TRBV7-8 to TRBJ1-5; D gene unclear. CDR1 and CDR2 from the germline V gene are SGHVS and FQNEAQ. This CDR3 region has 13 residues. Trimming took 4 bases from V and 8 from J, leaving 12 bases between them. CDR3 amino acids: CASSSLTGEPQHF. The CDR3 DNA reads TGTGCCAGCAGCTCACTAACTGGTGAGCCCCAGCATTTT.

V usage is TRBV6-2 or TRBV6-3 and J usage is TRBJ1-1; D uncertain. CDR3 length equals 11 residues. V was pared by 5 bases and J by 2 bases, with 3 bases between. Germline values: CDR1 MNHEY, CDR2 SVGEGT. The CDR3 DNA is TGTGCCAGCAGTGGCAACACTGAAGCTTTCTTT. It specifies CASSGNTEAFF.

This chain uses TRBV3-1 with TRBJ1-6; D remains unclear. V was shortened by 4 bases and J by 11 bases, with 9 bases between the two germline ends. This CDR3 has 12 amino acids. Per the germline V gene, CDR1 is LGHDT and CDR2 is YNNKEL (reference sequence). Written as DNA, the CDR3 is TGTGCCAGCAGCCTCTCGGGCGCACCCCTCCACTTT. This translates into CASSLSGAPLHF. The variable domain in full, with the rest retrieved from reference TRBV3-1 and TRBJ1-6, is DTAVSQTPKYLVTQMGNDKSIKCEQNLGHDTMYWYKQDSKKFLKIMFSYNNKELIINETVPNRFSPKSPDKAHLNLHINSLELGDSAVYFCASSLSGAPLHFGNGTRLTVT.

This clonotype was seen at least ten times. This chain uses TRBV29-1 with TRBJ2-1; TRBD1 agrees at 7 bases. The CDR3 is 14 amino acids. CDR1 is SQVTM and CDR2 is ANQGSEA in the germline V gene. V lost 4 bases, J lost 6 bases, and 9 bases stayed unmatched. The CDR3 reads CSVGPGQQTNEQFF. The CDR3 DNA follows: TGCAGCGTTGGGCCGGGACAGCAAACCAATGAGCAGTTCTTC.

This clonotype has ten or more counts. The chain recombines TRBV2 with TRBJ1-5, with TRBD1 matching over 8 bases. The CDR3 spans 14 residues. With 6 bases clipped from V and 2 bases from J, the junction kept 3 bases outside the gene matches. CDR1 is SNHLY and CDR2 is FYNNEI in the germline V gene. The CDR3 DNA reads TGTGCCAGCAGCAAGACAGGGGGCAATCAGCCCCAGCATTTT. Translation gives CASSKTGGNQPQHF. The entire variable domain, with the rest obtained from reference TRBV2 and TRBJ1-5, is as follows: EPEVTQTPSHQVTQMGQEVILRCVPISNHLYFYWYRQILGQKVEFLVSFYNNEISEKSEIFDDQFSVERPDGSNFTLKIRSTKLEDSAMYFCASSKTGGNQPQHFGDGTRLSIL.

In this sample, this clonotype turned up a few times. The chain employs TRBV4-2 and TRBJ2-7; D is possibly TRBD1 or TRBD2 (5 bases each). The CDR3 runs 13 residues. Trimming removed 2 bases from V and 7 bases from J, with 12 bases in between. The germline CDR1 and CDR2 sequences are LGHNA and YNFKEQ. The CDR3: CASSQTGTGEQYF. In DNA, the CDR3 is TGTGCCAGCAGCCAAACGGGGACGGGGGAGCAGTACTTC.